The rows below give T cell receptor beta chains drawn from one sample of a study of T-cell memory formation after mild COVID-19. TCRdb re-called the 5' RACE reads with MiXCR, one entry per CDR3 protein. The sample yields about 560,000 distinct CDR3 sequences, 15% to 20% seen once. Material: PBMCs or a T cell subset sorted from them (not recorded which). These receptors were obtained from an adult woman who had mild COVID-19 (a few samples of this study predate the infection). Cell type and time point are not known. Each CDR3 is given with its conserved first and last residue. The order of the fields is D gene, CDR3 length, V gene, clone size, J gene, CDR3 protein, CDR3 DNA. The D gene is left open where the match is weak. Part of the rows lack a size; the others show once, few, many or a class for expanded clones.

D gene: TRBD1; CDR3 length: 14; V gene: TRBV5-1; clone size: few; J gene: TRBJ2-5; CDR3 protein: CASSPGQGVKTQYF; CDR3 DNA: TGCGCCAGCAGCCCCGGACAGGGAGTGAAGACCCAGTACTTC
D gene: -; CDR3 length: 15; V gene: TRBV20-1; clone size: -; J gene: TRBJ2-7; CDR3 protein: CSARTPWPSSYEQYF; CDR3 DNA: TGCAGTGCTAGAACGCCCTGGCCAAGCTCCTACGAGCAGTACTTC
D gene: -; CDR3 length: 14; V gene: TRBV29-1; clone size: -; J gene: TRBJ2-2; CDR3 protein: CSVEEGRNTGELFF; CDR3 DNA: TGCAGCGTTGAAGAAGGTCGGAACACCGGGGAGCTGTTTTTT
D gene: -; CDR3 length: 11; V gene: TRBV29-1; clone size: -; J gene: TRBJ1-1; CDR3 protein: CSVEGGHVAFF; CDR3 DNA: TGCAGCGTTGAAGGGGGACATGTGGCTTTCTTT
D gene: -; CDR3 length: 16; V gene: TRBV9; clone size: few; J gene: TRBJ1-2; CDR3 protein: CASSVKVSGDYYGYTF; CDR3 DNA: TGTGCCAGCAGCGTAAAGGTTTCAGGAGACTACTATGGCTACACCTTC
D gene: -; CDR3 length: 14; V gene: TRBV12-3/TRBV12-4; clone size: few; J gene: TRBJ2-4; CDR3 protein: CASSPRQGAPPRYF; CDR3 DNA: TGTGCCAGCAGTCCACGCCAGGGAGCCCCCCCTAGGTACTTC
D gene: TRBD1; CDR3 length: 13; V gene: TRBV10-3; clone size: many; J gene: TRBJ1-1; CDR3 protein: CAIRRQGASEVDF; CDR3 DNA: TGTGCCATCAGACGACAGGGGGCCTCAGAAGTTGATTTT
D gene: TRBD2; CDR3 length: 17; V gene: TRBV19; clone size: -; J gene: TRBJ2-7; CDR3 protein: CASSPNAGSGRDYEQYF; CDR3 DNA: TGTGCCAGTAGTCCGAATGCGGGTAGCGGGAGGGACTACGAGCAGTACTTC
D gene: -; CDR3 length: 13; V gene: TRBV12-5; clone size: few; J gene: TRBJ1-1; CDR3 protein: CASGLNMNTEAFF; CDR3 DNA: TGTGCTAGTGGTTTGAACATGAACACTGAAGCTTTCTTT
D gene: TRBD1; CDR3 length: 16; V gene: TRBV4-1; clone size: few; J gene: TRBJ1-2; CDR3 protein: CASSQPEGTGGDGYTF; CDR3 DNA: TGCGCCAGCAGCCAACCGGAGGGGACAGGGGGTGACGGCTACACCTTC
D gene: -; CDR3 length: 13; V gene: TRBV25-1; clone size: -; J gene: TRBJ1-2; CDR3 protein: CASSASGNYGYTF; CDR3 DNA: TGTGCCAGCTCAGCCTCTGGGAACTATGGCTACACCTTC
D gene: -; CDR3 length: 14; V gene: TRBV6-2/TRBV6-3; clone size: -; J gene: TRBJ2-1; CDR3 protein: CASSYSMGYNEQFF; CDR3 DNA: TGTGCCAGCAGTTACTCGATGGGTTACAATGAGCAGTTCTTC
D gene: TRBD1; CDR3 length: 16; V gene: TRBV5-6; clone size: once; J gene: TRBJ2-3; CDR3 protein: CASSVPGDRVADTQYF; CDR3 DNA: TGCGCCAGCAGCGTCCCTGGGGACAGGGTGGCAGATACGCAGTATTTT
D gene: TRBD2; CDR3 length: 20; V gene: TRBV20-1; clone size: -; J gene: TRBJ2-5; CDR3 protein: CSARAYPGTSGGRNQETQYF; CDR3 DNA: TGCAGTGCTAGAGCCTACCCCGGGACTAGCGGGGGGCGAAACCAAGAGACCCAGTACTTC
D gene: -; CDR3 length: 15; V gene: TRBV20-1; clone size: many; J gene: TRBJ2-7; CDR3 protein: CSARDHLGAPYEQYF; CDR3 DNA: TGCAGTGCTAGAGATCACTTAGGGGCCCCCTACGAGCAGTACTTC
D gene: -; CDR3 length: 13; V gene: TRBV7-9; clone size: -; J gene: TRBJ1-1; CDR3 protein: CASSLVQYGEAFF; CDR3 DNA: TGTGCCAGCAGCTTAGTACAGTACGGCGAAGCTTTCTTT
D gene: -; CDR3 length: 15; V gene: TRBV11-2; clone size: -; J gene: TRBJ2-7; CDR3 protein: CASSSLGATAGEQYF; CDR3 DNA: TGTGCCAGCAGCTCCCTAGGGGCTACGGCAGGCGAGCAGTACTTC
D gene: TRBD1; CDR3 length: 16; V gene: TRBV7-9; clone size: few; J gene: TRBJ2-5; CDR3 protein: CASSLGDRFAGETQYF; CDR3 DNA: TGTGCCAGCAGCTTAGGGGACAGGTTCGCTGGAGAGACCCAGTACTTC
D gene: TRBD2; CDR3 length: 17; V gene: TRBV4-3; clone size: many; J gene: TRBJ2-3; CDR3 protein: CASSQEQREGLTDTQYF; CDR3 DNA: TGCGCCAGCAGCCAAGAGCAACGGGAGGGCCTCACAGATACGCAGTATTTT
D gene: -; CDR3 length: 15; V gene: TRBV24-1; clone size: few; J gene: TRBJ1-2; CDR3 protein: CATMPGATFSDGYTF; CDR3 DNA: TGTGCCACCATGCCAGGGGCGACCTTTTCCGATGGCTACACCTTC
D gene: TRBD1; CDR3 length: 14; V gene: TRBV30; clone size: few; J gene: TRBJ2-5; CDR3 protein: CAWSLRSGGETQYF; CDR3 DNA: TGTGCCTGGAGTCTAAGATCAGGGGGAGAGACCCAGTACTTC
D gene: -; CDR3 length: 15; V gene: TRBV7-9; clone size: few; J gene: TRBJ1-1; CDR3 protein: CASSPPTGSATEAFF; CDR3 DNA: TGTGCCAGCAGCCCGCCAACAGGGAGTGCCACTGAAGCTTTCTTT
D gene: TRBD1; CDR3 length: 15; V gene: TRBV7-2; clone size: -; J gene: TRBJ1-1; CDR3 protein: CASSPSPRGQVEAFF; CDR3 DNA: TGTGCCAGCAGCCCTAGCCCCAGGGGGCAGGTCGAAGCTTTCTTT
D gene: TRBD1; CDR3 length: 18; V gene: TRBV6-5; clone size: few; J gene: TRBJ1-1; CDR3 protein: CASSYSGGTGHGVTEAFF; CDR3 DNA: TGTGCCAGCAGTTACTCGGGAGGGACAGGGCACGGTGTCACTGAAGCTTTCTTT
D gene: -; CDR3 length: 14; V gene: TRBV6-6; clone size: few; J gene: TRBJ1-5; CDR3 protein: CASAGQRSNQPQHF; CDR3 DNA: TGTGCCAGCGCCGGACAGCGGTCCAATCAGCCCCAGCATTTT
D gene: -; CDR3 length: 13; V gene: TRBV6-2/TRBV6-3; clone size: -; J gene: TRBJ2-3; CDR3 protein: CASRDSGPDTQYF; CDR3 DNA: TGTGCCAGCAGAGATTCAGGTCCAGATACGCAGTATTTT
D gene: TRBD2; CDR3 length: 16; V gene: TRBV4-2; clone size: few; J gene: TRBJ2-7; CDR3 protein: CASSQGASGYSYEQYF; CDR3 DNA: TGTGCCAGCAGCCAAGGGGCTAGCGGTTACTCCTACGAGCAGTACTTC
D gene: TRBD1; CDR3 length: 15; V gene: TRBV3-1; clone size: -; J gene: TRBJ1-2; CDR3 protein: CASSQRDRANYGYTF; CDR3 DNA: TGTGCCAGCAGCCAGCGGGACAGGGCTAACTATGGCTACACCTTC
D gene: -; CDR3 length: 16; V gene: TRBV6-6; clone size: -; J gene: TRBJ1-1; CDR3 protein: CASSYINYRVDTEAFF; CDR3 DNA: TGTGCCAGCAGCTACATCAACTACAGGGTAGACACTGAAGCTTTCTTT
D gene: -; CDR3 length: 11; V gene: TRBV20-1; clone size: -; J gene: TRBJ2-1; CDR3 protein: CSARPHNEQFF; CDR3 DNA: TGCAGTGCTAGACCACACAATGAGCAGTTCTTC
D gene: -; CDR3 length: 9; V gene: TRBV7-4; clone size: few; J gene: TRBJ1-2; CDR3 protein: CASSPMDCF; CDR3 DNA: TGTGCCAGCAGCCCTATGGATTGCTTC
D gene: TRBD2; CDR3 length: 15; V gene: TRBV7-9; clone size: many; J gene: TRBJ2-1; CDR3 protein: CASSFLAGDLNEQFF; CDR3 DNA: TGTGCCAGCAGCTTTTTAGCGGGAGATTTGAATGAGCAGTTCTTC
D gene: -; CDR3 length: 13; V gene: TRBV27; clone size: few; J gene: TRBJ1-2; CDR3 protein: CASSYGTATGYTF; CDR3 DNA: TGTGCCAGCAGTTACGGGACCGCGACTGGCTACACCTTC
D gene: -; CDR3 length: 13; V gene: TRBV7-9; clone size: -; J gene: TRBJ2-1; CDR3 protein: CASREGAFPEQFF; CDR3 DNA: TGTGCCAGCAGAGAGGGCGCGTTTCCCGAGCAGTTCTTC
D gene: -; CDR3 length: 15; V gene: TRBV15; clone size: few; J gene: TRBJ2-3; CDR3 protein: CATNQGGGGLSTQYF; CDR3 DNA: TGTGCCACGAACCAGGGGGGGGGCGGATTAAGTACGCAGTATTTT
D gene: TRBD2; CDR3 length: 16; V gene: TRBV5-1; clone size: few; J gene: TRBJ2-1; CDR3 protein: CASSFSSGEAYNEQFF; CDR3 DNA: TGCGCCAGCAGCTTCTCTAGCGGGGAGGCCTACAATGAGCAGTTCTTC
D gene: TRBD1; CDR3 length: 16; V gene: TRBV7-2; clone size: few; J gene: TRBJ2-1; CDR3 protein: CASSAKSGTVYNEQFF; CDR3 DNA: TGTGCCAGCAGCGCAAAATCCGGGACAGTTTACAATGAGCAGTTCTTC
D gene: TRBD1; CDR3 length: 14; V gene: TRBV12-3/TRBV12-4; clone size: -; J gene: TRBJ2-7; CDR3 protein: CASSVTGSSCEQYF; CDR3 DNA: TGTGCCAGCAGCGTGACAGGGTCATCGTGCGAGCAGTACTTC
D gene: TRBD2; CDR3 length: 15; V gene: TRBV12-3/TRBV12-4; clone size: few; J gene: TRBJ2-7; CDR3 protein: CASSQLAGEPYEQYF; CDR3 DNA: TGTGCCAGCAGTCAGCTAGCGGGAGAGCCCTACGAGCAGTACTTC
D gene: TRBD2; CDR3 length: 13; V gene: TRBV20-1; clone size: -; J gene: TRBJ2-7; CDR3 protein: CSARGRLAHEQYF; CDR3 DNA: TGCAGTGCTAGAGGTCGACTAGCGCACGAGCAGTACTTC
D gene: -; CDR3 length: 14; V gene: TRBV12-3/TRBV12-4; clone size: few; J gene: TRBJ2-2; CDR3 protein: CASSQQTNTGELFF; CDR3 DNA: TGTGCCAGCAGTCAACAGACCAACACCGGGGAGCTGTTTTTT
D gene: -; CDR3 length: 15; V gene: TRBV5-1; clone size: many; J gene: TRBJ1-5; CDR3 protein: CASSLAGYSNQPQHF; CDR3 DNA: TGTGCCAGCAGTCTGGCCGGATATAGCAATCAGCCCCAGCATTTT
D gene: -; CDR3 length: 11; V gene: TRBV20-1; clone size: -; J gene: TRBJ1-2; CDR3 protein: CSGDRLPWYTF; CDR3 DNA: TGCAGTGGGGACCGACTGCCGTGGTACACCTTC
D gene: TRBD2; CDR3 length: 18; V gene: TRBV11-3; clone size: few; J gene: TRBJ2-5; CDR3 protein: CASSSNGLAGGRRETQYF; CDR3 DNA: TGTGCCAGCAGCTCGAACGGACTAGCGGGAGGAAGGCGGGAGACCCAGTACTTC
D gene: TRBD2; CDR3 length: 14; V gene: TRBV24-1; clone size: -; J gene: TRBJ2-1; CDR3 protein: CATSDVLAGGEQFF; CDR3 DNA: TGTGCCACCAGTGATGTCCTAGCGGGCGGTGAGCAGTTCTTC
D gene: -; CDR3 length: 14; V gene: TRBV27; clone size: -; J gene: TRBJ1-5; CDR3 protein: CASSNNEGLTPQHF; CDR3 DNA: TGTGCCAGCAGCAATAACGAGGGACTGACGCCCCAGCATTTT
D gene: -; CDR3 length: 16; V gene: TRBV24-1; clone size: few; J gene: TRBJ2-3; CDR3 protein: CATSDWRAAGTDTQYF; CDR3 DNA: TGTGCCACCAGTGATTGGCGAGCGGCGGGGACAGATACGCAGTATTTT
D gene: -; CDR3 length: 14; V gene: TRBV5-4; clone size: few; J gene: TRBJ1-1; CDR3 protein: CASSLSHLNTEAFF; CDR3 DNA: TGTGCCAGCAGCTTGTCTCACCTGAACACTGAAGCTTTCTTT
D gene: -; CDR3 length: 12; V gene: TRBV25-1; clone size: -; J gene: TRBJ2-7; CDR3 protein: CASSELVGEQYF; CDR3 DNA: TGTGCCAGCAGTGAACTAGTCGGCGAGCAGTACTTC
D gene: -; CDR3 length: 16; V gene: TRBV29-1; clone size: few; J gene: TRBJ2-1; CDR3 protein: CSGRVGPKSSYNEQFF; CDR3 DNA: TGCAGCGGGAGAGTCGGTCCCAAGAGCTCCTACAATGAGCAGTTCTTC
D gene: -; CDR3 length: 13; V gene: TRBV29-1; clone size: -; J gene: TRBJ2-7; CDR3 protein: CSVVVPSSYEQYF; CDR3 DNA: TGCAGCGTTGTGGTGCCTAGCTCCTACGAGCAGTACTTC
D gene: TRBD2; CDR3 length: 12; V gene: TRBV7-2; clone size: few; J gene: TRBJ2-7; CDR3 protein: CASSFGREVQYF; CDR3 DNA: TGTGCCAGCAGCTTTGGGAGGGAGGTCCAGTACTTC
D gene: TRBD2; CDR3 length: 13; V gene: TRBV4-2; clone size: many; J gene: TRBJ2-7; CDR3 protein: CASSRAGVGEQYF; CDR3 DNA: TGTGCCAGCAGCCGAGCGGGAGTGGGAGAGCAGTACTTC
D gene: TRBD1; CDR3 length: 12; V gene: TRBV2; clone size: -; J gene: TRBJ1-2; CDR3 protein: CASKTGDYGYTF; CDR3 DNA: TGTGCCAGCAAGACAGGGGACTATGGCTACACCTTC
D gene: -; CDR3 length: 13; V gene: TRBV5-4; clone size: -; J gene: TRBJ1-5; CDR3 protein: CASSFEVDQPQHF; CDR3 DNA: TGTGCCAGCAGCTTTGAGGTGGATCAGCCCCAGCATTTT
D gene: TRBD1; CDR3 length: 15; V gene: TRBV11-1; clone size: few; J gene: TRBJ2-3; CDR3 protein: CASSPRTGEGDTQYF; CDR3 DNA: TGTGCCAGCAGCCCGCGGACAGGGGAGGGAGATACGCAGTATTTT
D gene: -; CDR3 length: 14; V gene: TRBV18; clone size: few; J gene: TRBJ2-7; CDR3 protein: CASSRDRPPYEQYF; CDR3 DNA: TGTGCCAGCTCACGAGACAGGCCTCCCTACGAGCAGTACTTC